A selection of T cell receptor beta chains follows, all from one sample in a study of blood T cell repertoires in COVID-19. Method: immunoSEQ multiplex PCR; TCRdb's copy keeps in-frame clones and lacks some. This table holds 100,000 to 150,000 clones, 70% to 90% found once. The sample consisted of peripheral blood. The source is a woman between 50 and 59 years old with acute or convalescent COVID-19. The CDR3 runs from the conserved cysteine through the conserved F or W. A D gene is named only where the DNA matches it firmly. Rows may omit the clone size; those that give it use once, few, many or a size class.

>TRBV19|.|.|TRBJ1-2
CASSIDSYGYTF
TGTGCCAGTAGTATTGATAGCTATGGCTACACCTTC
>TRBV3-1/TRBV3-2|.|.|TRBJ2-7
CASSPTSFYGQYF
TGTGCCAGCAGCCCTACTAGTTTCTACGGGCAGTACTTC
>TRBV6-4|TRBD2|few|TRBJ2-1
CASSVSLAGGNEQFF
TGTGCCAGCAGTGTCAGCCTAGCGGGGGGAAATGAGCAGTTCTTC
>TRBV7-8|.|.|TRBJ1-2
CASSRDGGNYGYTF
TGTGCCAGCAGCCGGGACGGGGGTAACTATGGCTACACCTTC
>TRBV20-1|.|.|TRBJ1-2
CSASGNSHYSNYGYTF
TGCAGTGCTAGTGGGAATTCCCACTATTCTAACTATGGCTACACCTTC
>TRBV9|.|.|TRBJ1-2
CASSVVDYYGYTF
TGTGCCAGCAGCGTAGTGGACTACTATGGCTACACCTTC
>TRBV10-1|TRBD2|.|TRBJ2-3
CASSPGLEVDTQYF
TGCGCCAGCAGTCCGGGACTAGAGGTAGATACGCAGTATTTT
>TRBV19|TRBD1|once|TRBJ1-5
CASSPDRGSNQPQHF
TGTGCCAGTAGTCCCGACAGGGGTAGCAATCAGCCCCAGCATTTT
>TRBV5-1|TRBD2|.|TRBJ2-3
CASSGTSGGADTQYF
TGCGCCAGCAGCGGGACTAGCGGGGGGGCTGATACGCAGTATTTT
>TRBV5-1|TRBD1|.|TRBJ2-5
CASSLPGQGEETQYF
TGCGCCAGCAGCTTGCCGGGACAGGGGGAAGAGACCCAGTACTTC
>TRBV30|TRBD1|few|TRBJ2-5
CAWTKTGMETQYF
TGTGCCTGGACTAAGACAGGGATGGAGACCCAGTACTTC
>TRBV25-1|TRBD1|.|TRBJ1-2
CASSEARGSYGYTF
TGTGCCAGCAGTGAAGCCAGGGGGTCGTATGGCTACACCTTC
>TRBV6-5|TRBD1|.|TRBJ2-5
CASSYDRATVETQYF
TGTGCCAGCAGTTACGACAGGGCAACCGTGGAGACCCAGTACTTC
>TRBV6-1|TRBD2|.|TRBJ2-4
CASSVRLAEAKNIQYF
TGTGCCAGCAGTGTCCGACTAGCGGAAGCCAAAAACATTCAGTACTTC
>TRBV15|.|.|TRBJ1-1
CATSRDGQGEAFF
TGTGCCACCAGCAGAGATGGTCAGGGTGAAGCTTTCTTT
>TRBV19|.|.|TRBJ1-5
CASKPNPGRQRGNQPQHF
TGTGCCAGTAAACCAAATCCCGGACGACAGCGGGGCAATCAGCCCCAGCATTTT
>TRBV2|.|few|TRBJ2-1
CASTLNNEQFF
TGTGCCAGCACCCTTAACAATGAGCAGTTCTTC
>TRBV5-5|.|few|TRBJ2-7
CASSFSGVHEQYF
TGTGCCAGCAGCTTCTCGGGGGTTCACGAGCAGTACTTC
>TRBV6-5|.|.|TRBJ2-4
CASRDRLAKNIQYF
TGTGCCAGCAGGGACAGACTAGCCAAAAACATTCAGTACTTC
>TRBV19|.|.|TRBJ1-2
CASRLFRGGNDGYTF
TGTGCCAGTAGACTCTTTCGGGGTGGCAATGATGGCTACACCTTC
>TRBV3-1/TRBV3-2|TRBD1|once|TRBJ2-3
CASSEDRAGDTQYF
TGTGCCAGCAGCGAGGACAGGGCGGGAGATACGCAGTATTTT
>TRBV28|TRBD2|.|TRBJ2-7
CASSPGTSPYEQYF
TGTGCCAGCAGTCCGGGGACTAGTCCCTACGAGCAGTACTTC
>TRBV7-8|TRBD2|.|TRBJ2-1
CASSPIRFAGDNEQFF
TGTGCCAGCAGCCCAATCCGTTTCGCGGGAGACAATGAGCAGTTCTTC
>TRBV5-4|.|.|TRBJ1-1
CASNRPGPGGVATEAFF
TGTGCCAGCAACCGGCCGGGGCCGGGGGGTGTTGCAACTGAAGCTTTCTTT
>TRBV5-5|.|.|TRBJ2-7
CASSLKYGDYEQYF
TGTGCCAGCAGCTTGAAGTACGGGGACTACGAGCAGTACTTC
>TRBV7-3|.|few|TRBJ2-2
CASSLHSSNTGELFF
TGTGCCAGCAGCTTACACAGTTCTAACACCGGGGAGCTGTTTTTT
>TRBV13|TRBD1|once|TRBJ1-1
CASGLQGWNTEAFF
TGTGCCAGCGGTCTACAGGGGTGGAACACTGAAGCTTTCTTT
>TRBV4-1|.|.|TRBJ1-4
CASSQGEAGAREKLFF
TGCGCCAGCAGCCAAGGCGAAGCGGGGGCGAGAGAAAAACTGTTTTTT
>TRBV19|.|.|TRBJ1-5
CASSTSLGRSRPQHF
TGTGCCAGTAGTACCTCCTTGGGCCGCTCTCGGCCCCAGCATTTT
>TRBV21-1|.|.|TRBJ1-1
CASSVTGMNTEAFF
TGTGCCAGCAGTGTAACAGGGATGAACACTGAAGCTTTCTTT
>TRBV28|.|.|TRBJ2-3
CASRVGTDTQYF
TGTGCCAGTCGGGTGGGTACAGATACGCAGTATTTT
>TRBV9|.|.|TRBJ1-1
CASPDKREKMNTEAFF
TGTGCCAGCCCCGACAAAAGGGAGAAAATGAACACTGAAGCTTTCTTT
>TRBV7-3|TRBD2|few|TRBJ2-7
CASSPGLAGEQYF
TGTGCCAGCAGCCCAGGACTAGCGGGGGAGCAGTACTTC
>TRBV7-6|.|few|TRBJ2-1
CASSSTGTPTNEQFF
TGTGCCAGCAGCTCGACCGGGACACCAACCAATGAGCAGTTCTTC
>TRBV2|TRBD2|.|TRBJ2-4
CASSPGTSGGRNIQYF
TGTGCCAGCAGCCCCGGGACTAGCGGGGGTCGGAACATTCAGTACTTC
>TRBV7-9|TRBD1|.|TRBJ1-4
CASSPPGQGAINEKLFF
TGTGCCAGCAGCCCGCCGGGACAGGGGGCCATTAATGAAAAACTGTTTTTT
>TRBV5-5|TRBD1|.|TRBJ1-5
CASSLEVTGGRQPQHF
TGTGCCAGCAGCTTGGAGGTGACAGGGGGCCGTCAGCCCCAGCATTTT
>TRBV6-1|TRBD1|.|TRBJ1-5
CASSEVGTGEGPQHF
TGTGCCAGCAGTGAAGTTGGGACAGGCGAGGGGCCCCAGCATTTT
>TRBV6-4|.|.|TRBJ2-3
CASSATYHGDTQYF
TGTGCCAGCAGTGCTACCTATCATGGAGATACGCAGTATTTT
>TRBV13|TRBD2|.|TRBJ2-1
CASRGLAGAAFNEQFF
TGTGCCAGCAGAGGACTAGCGGGAGCCGCATTCAATGAGCAGTTCTTC
>TRBV6-5|.|.|TRBJ1-1
CASSYGQDTEAFF
TGTGCCAGCAGTTACGGTCAGGACACTGAAGCTTTCTTT
>TRBV7-6|TRBD1|.|TRBJ1-2
CASSPPGQSYGYTF
TGTGCCAGCAGCCCCCCGGGACAGTCTTATGGCTACACCTTC
>TRBV7-9|TRBD1|.|TRBJ1-2
CASGTGNYGYTF
TGTGCCAGCGGGACAGGAAACTATGGCTACACCTTC
>TRBV18|.|.|TRBJ2-5
CASSRSEKETQYF
TGTGCCAGCTCACGTAGCGAAAAAGAGACCCAGTACTTC
>TRBV12-5|TRBD2|once|TRBJ2-7
CACPPSGVQYF
TGTGCTTGCCCCCCTAGCGGTGTGCAGTACTTC
>TRBV7-6|TRBD2|.|TRBJ2-1
CASSHSGGAPNEQFF
TGTGCCAGCAGCCATAGCGGGGGGGCCCCCAATGAGCAGTTCTTC
>TRBV7-2|.|few|TRBJ1-1
CASSLRRNTEAFF
TGTGCCAGCAGCCTCCGCAGGAACACTGAAGCTTTCTTT
>TRBV4-1|TRBD1|.|TRBJ1-6
CASSHPGGHNSPLHF
TGCGCCAGCAGCCACCCAGGGGGGCATAATTCACCCCTCCACTTT
>TRBV18|.|once|TRBJ1-5
CASSEIDSNQPQHF
TGTGCCAGCTCAGAGATAGATAGCAATCAGCCCCAGCATTTT
>TRBV4-2|.|.|TRBJ2-1
CASSQDAHGSRYNEQFF
TGTGCCAGCAGCCAAGATGCCCACGGGAGTAGGTACAATGAGCAGTTCTTC
>TRBV5-1|.|.|TRBJ1-2
CASSLSGDYGYTF
TGCGCCAGCAGCTTGTCAGGGGACTATGGCTACACCTTC
>TRBV29-1|.|few|TRBJ1-3
CSITMGRANSGNTIYF
TGCAGCATAACTATGGGGCGCGCCAACTCTGGAAACACCATATATTTT
>TRBV2|.|.|TRBJ2-7
CASSEGGVYEQYF
TGTGCCAGCAGTGAAGGGGGAGTTTACGAGCAGTACTTC
>TRBV28|TRBD2|.|TRBJ2-7
CASSLAAGGPGEQYF
TGTGCCAGCAGTTTGGCCGCGGGAGGGCCGGGCGAGCAGTACTTC
>TRBV10-1|.|.|TRBJ2-7
CASSELAENYEQYF
TGCGCCAGCAGTGAGTTAGCGGAAAACTACGAGCAGTACTTC